The entry below describes one T cell receptor beta chain. Its antigen is still unknown. The sample belongs to a study of cytomegalovirus exposure and HLA in healthy donors. Study-level results: Roughly uniform sequencing depth across donors was assumed, possibly incorrectly. Specific recognition of CMV antigens was confirmed in vitro for a few chains (all CMV-associated). In an earlier analysis, most TCR beta V segments were productive about 87% or about 30% of the time.

It was with 60 Vbeta and 13 Jbeta primers that the PCR ran. Method: immunoSEQ multiplex PCR; TCRdb's copy keeps in-frame clones and lacks some. The sample carries 90,000 to 120,000 clones, about 80% recorded once. Input material: PBMCs. This clonotype was sampled from a man aged 25 to 40 in good health and CMV-seropositive.

In DNA, the CDR3 is TGTGCCAGCAGTTACCCACAGGGGATGGATGGCTACACCTTC. Its translation is CASSYPQGMDGYTF. The rearrangement uses TRBV6-6 and TRBJ1-2, with 7 bases fitting TRBD1. Germline loops: CDR1 MNHNY, CDR2 SVGAGI (reference sequence). There are 14 residues in the CDR3. V was clipped by 2 bases and J by 6 bases; unmatched bases: 6.